Listed below are T cell receptor beta chains from one sample, sequenced in a study of T cells in Graves' hyperthyroidism and ophthalmopathy. Via MiXCR, TCRdb re-called the multiplex PCR reads, giving one row per CDR3 protein. The profile shows around 300,000 distinct CDR3 sequences, roughly 13% of them singletons. Material: blood. The receptors here all came from a woman in her 40s with Graves' hyperthyroidism. Each CDR3 is given with its conserved first and last residue. A D gene is named only where the DNA matches it firmly. The size entry is marked missing in some rows and otherwise reads once, few, many or a size class.

cdr3_nt,cdr3_aa,d_call,j_call,v_call,clone_size,cdr3_length
TGTGCCAGTACCATGACTAGCGGCCAATACAATGAGCAGTTCTTC,CASTMTSGQYNEQFF,TRBD2,TRBJ2-1,TRBV19,few,15
TGTGCCAGCAGCGTCAGCGGAGGAGTAGCGGGTCGGCACAATGAGCAGTTCTTC,CASSVSGGVAGRHNEQFF,TRBD2,TRBJ2-1,TRBV9,.,18
TGTGCCAGCAGACGGACTGGCGCCGGTGGGCAGTACTTC,CASRRTGAGGQYF,.,TRBJ2-7,TRBV6-1,many,13
TGCGCCAGCCGGGACAGCCCGAACACTGAAGCTTTCTTT,CASRDSPNTEAFF,TRBD1,TRBJ1-1,TRBV10-1,many,13
TGTGCCAGCAGTGTCTTCCTCGCCGAGCAGTACTTC,CASSVFLAEQYF,.,TRBJ2-7,TRBV2,many,12
TGCAGTGCTACCGGATCGGGAAACATTCAGTACTTC,CSATGSGNIQYF,.,TRBJ2-4,TRBV20-1,many,12
TGTGCCAGCAGTTTGACAGGGGCCTCTGGGGCCAACGTCCTGACTTTC,CASSLTGASGANVLTF,TRBD1,TRBJ2-6,TRBV6-1,few,16
TGTGCCAGCAGCCCACTAGCGGGAGGGCAGTATTTT,CASSPLAGGQYF,TRBD2,TRBJ2-3,TRBV7-9,few,12
TGTGCCATCAGTCTAGCGGATGAGCAGTTCTTC,CAISLADEQFF,TRBD2,TRBJ2-1,TRBV10-3,.,11
TGTGCCAGCAGTACTAGCAATGAGCAGTTCTTC,CASSTSNEQFF,.,TRBJ2-1,TRBV7-9,few,11
TGTGCCTGGAGTGAAGGCGCCGCTGGCGGGTATGGCTACACCTTC,CAWSEGAAGGYGYTF,.,TRBJ1-2,TRBV30,many,15
TGTGCCGTGAACAGCGACCCTACCTACGAGCAGTACTTC,CAVNSDPTYEQYF,.,TRBJ2-7,TRBV10-3,many,13